This T cell receptor beta chain was captured in a study of blood T cell repertoires in COVID-19. Trimming removed 2 bases from V and 5 bases from J, with 12 bases in between. The germline gives CDR1 MNHEY, CDR2 SMNVEV (reference sequence). This CDR3 is 15 amino acids long. In the authors' workflow: Amplification of reference gene primers provided the estimated nucleated cell counts. Clones were sequenced by immunoSEQ multiplex PCR, and TCRdb holds only the in-frame ones, with some missing. Clone size and V and J calls were adopted from that table, with D and trimming inferred from the DNA. The sample records about 190,000 clones, 70% to 90% being singletons. Patients from Seattle were sampled longitudinally, starting during active infection.

The chain joins TRBV27 to TRBJ2-2; tentative D call: TRBD1 (5 bases). The sequenced sample was peripheral blood. The receptor was derived from an elderly man with COVID-19, enrolled during active disease. The CDR3 sequence: CASSLGSGSTGELFF. The CDR3 region has the DNA TGTGCCAGCAGTTTAGGATCAGGGTCGACCGGGGAGCTGTTTTTT.